This T cell receptor beta chain was found in a study of cytomegalovirus exposure and HLA in healthy donors. General study points: Presence/absence analyses assumed roughly uniform sequencing depth across donors. Among the sequence variants, a highly shared cluster was likely an artifact of sequencing. Accurate prediction of most subjects' HLA-A and HLA-B alleles from TCR beta sequences was reported.

The CDR3 sequence is 15 residues long. Germline V lookup: CDR1 SNHLY, CDR2 FYNNEI. With 6 bases clipped from V and 9 bases from J, the junction kept 14 bases outside the gene matches. PCR used 60 Vbeta primers and 13 Jbeta primers. Sequencing used immunoSEQ multiplex PCR; TCRdb keeps in-frame clones, though not all of them. This sample has 110,000 to 150,000 clones, with almost 80% found just once. This clone was picked up one time. What it binds is not known. The TCR was taken from a young woman in good health and CMV-seronegative. Sequenced material: PBMCs. The rearrangement uses TRBV2 and TRBJ1-3; 7 bases are shared with TRBD1. Here the CDR3 DNA reads TGTGCCAGCAGCCGCAGCCCCGGGCAGGGGGGCACCATATATTTT. Translation: CASSRSPGQGGTIYF.